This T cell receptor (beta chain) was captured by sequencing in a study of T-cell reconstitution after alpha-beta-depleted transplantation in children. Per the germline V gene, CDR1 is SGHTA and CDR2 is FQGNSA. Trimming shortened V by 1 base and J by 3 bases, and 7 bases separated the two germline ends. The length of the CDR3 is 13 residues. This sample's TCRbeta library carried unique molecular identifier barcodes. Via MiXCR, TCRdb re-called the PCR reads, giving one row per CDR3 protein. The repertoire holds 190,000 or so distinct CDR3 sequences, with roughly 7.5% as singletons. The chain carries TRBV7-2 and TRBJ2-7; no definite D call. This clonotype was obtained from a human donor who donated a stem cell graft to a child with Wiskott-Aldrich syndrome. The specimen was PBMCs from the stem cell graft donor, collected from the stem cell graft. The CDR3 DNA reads TGTGCCAGCAGCTTAGGGCCGCACTACGAGCAGTACTTC. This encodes CASSLGPHYEQYF.